The present entry profiles one TCR beta chain with its context. This clone's antigen is unknown. It has no much larger one-base neighbor in the sample; base qualities were not kept. The time point label, read with the paper, signifies: newly diagnosed GD, antithyroid drugs for less than 3 months. For both TCR sequencing and RNA sequencing, RNA was extracted from PBMCs in TRIzol. The diagnosis of Graves' disease followed American Thyroid Association guidelines. The patients came from an endocrinology department in Xi'an, China. Each patient gave approximately 8.8 milliliters of peripheral blood, collected in an EDTA anticoagulant tube. Ficoll Paque Plus density gradient separation was used to isolate PBMCs, and no further T cell sorting was done. An Agilent 2100 Bioanalyzer and agarose gel were used to check RNA quality, and a NanoDrop 2000 was used to measure RNA concentration. The data derive from a study of regulatory T cells in long-lasting Graves disease (dated by TCRdb to about 2021). Some background on the complete study: Newly diagnosed Graves' disease patients had taken antithyroid drugs for less than 3 months. The study took place in China and was registered as a clinical trial. Patients with persistent Graves' disease were compared with patients with newly diagnosed Graves' disease using TCR sequencing and RNA sequencing of peripheral blood. A total of around 35 samples underwent TCR sequencing: around 13 from persistent and approximately 20 from newly diagnosed Graves' disease patients. Study-wide conclusions, independent of this receptor: Only peripheral blood was studied, because thyroid tissue, the primary lesion, was inaccessible. Preferential use of TRBV28, TRBJ1-2 and TRBJ2-5 was observed in persistent disease, whereas TRBV20-1 and TRBJ2-1 were favored in newly diagnosed disease. A larger number of public clonotypes was shared among persistent patients (around 2,700) than among newly diagnosed patients (over 850). Only the TCR beta chain was sequenced and analyzed. Compared with newly diagnosed patients, persistent Graves' disease patients had lower TCR Shannon entropy and fewer highly expanded clones, which suggests clonal expansion. The small sample size was acknowledged by the authors as a limitation that may reduce accuracy.

The library was obtained by multiplex PCR. The instrument given in TCRdb is Illumina HiSeq 4000. CDR3 regions were amplified by Arm-PCR with iRepertoire HTBI primers to construct TCR beta libraries. PCR products were gel purified before sequencing. Per the source publication's procedure: Gene usage analysis of CDR3 amino acid clonotypes relied on the roughly 60 TRBV and around 13 TRBJ segments identified across samples. COPE and FqMerger were used to merge filtered high-quality paired reads into contigs. BLAST was used to align contigs to the IMGT TRBV, TRBD and TRBJ reference genes, and CDR3 was defined following IMGT. Clonotypes above 0.1% frequency were classified as highly expanded clones. Repertoire diversity was measured by Shannon entropy, and V-J evenness by the Gini coefficient. Clonotypes shared by more than one individual were considered public. The public sequencing data were trimmed at Q25 with fastp and processed into clonotypes with MiXCR by TCRdb, which kept only in-frame beta chains. Identical CDR3 protein sequences are pooled into one entry, listed with their most common genes and DNA. The V and J calls come from TCRdb's annotation, not from the publication. Across this sample there are some 460,000 distinct CDR3 sequences, with roughly 15% seen only once. The top ten clones comprise about 12% of the sample.

The CDR3 numbers 15 residues from cysteine through phenylalanine. This entry keeps only the CDR3 DNA: 45 bases, framed from base 1. The germline V gene provides CDR1 SGHNT and CDR2 YENEEA. V loses 4 bases, J loses 4 bases, and the germline ends lie 14 bases apart. Another study also made use of these data, one on T cells in Graves' hyperthyroidism and ophthalmopathy. The other study reports the following: Graves' hyperthyroidism was defined as stable when no progression to ophthalmopathy occurred over 18 months of follow-up. Hyperthyroidism patients were aged 18 to 65 years and newly diagnosed, with disease duration of less than 2 months. Exclusion was applied to patients with uncontrolled infections, other autoimmune diseases, pregnancy or lactation. Diagnoses were established on the basis of clinical symptoms, serum thyroxine and TRAb, thyroid ultrasound, and orbital computed tomography. A first-round RT-PCR of the TCR CDR3 used the HTBI primer set with the Qiagen OneStep RT-PCR kit. Most expanded thyroid clonotypes (frequency above 0.001) were also detected in blood, suggesting blood repertoires may reflect thyroid immune responses. In cross-validation, a model built on a 13 V-J signature told ophthalmopathy apart from stable hyperthyroidism with 87.88% sensitivity and around 81% specificity, and in testing the same model reached 80%/75%. During validation, the model predicted progression to ophthalmopathy a median of approximately six months ahead of onset, with around 71% sensitivity and more than 72% specificity. A discovery cohort of about 96 patients, roughly 45 with Graves' ophthalmopathy and about 60 with stable Graves' hyperthyroidism, was used to find distinguishing TCR V-J signatures. An independent validation cohort of fewer than 20 hyperthyroidism patients and some 15 patients who later progressed to ophthalmopathy tested prospective prediction of ophthalmopathy. The 100 or so discovery patients were divided at random into training and test sets in a 7:3 ratio. In more than five Graves' hyperthyroidism patients, the study also compared T-cell repertoires from thyroid tissue with T-cell repertoires from blood. Once sampling was done, hyperthyroidism patients were given methimazole at a starting dose of 30 mg daily, whereas ophthalmopathy patients were given high-dose intravenous methylprednisolone. Libraries were constructed in a second round of multiplex PCR, after which size selection and purification were performed. The libraries were sequenced on an Illumina HiSeq2000 using paired-end 100 bp reads. Raw data were processed with SOAPnuke, discarding reads with adapters, uncalled bases, mean Phred below 15, or no exact constant-primer or identifier match. COPE v1.2.5 was used to merge the high-quality paired reads, and each unique nucleotide sequence was defined as a clonotype. Clonotypes were aligned to IMGT TRBV, TRBD and TRBJ reference segments using MiTCR v1.1. The analysis was restricted to V-J combinations with a frequency above 0.0001, which together covered 98% to 99.2% of the repertoires. A TCS score was defined as the ratio of F50 (clonal expansion) to E x V (chaos), with BLOSUM62-based TCRdist applied between CDR3 peptides within each V-J. Welch's t-statistics and random forest reduced roughly 500 V-J features to 10 to 15, which were used in a naive Bayes classifier (R e1071). No statistical method was used to set the sample size in advance, and investigators knew the group allocation. According to the paper, TCR Vbeta CDR3 sequencing was carried out on approximately 140 peripheral blood samples, which came from about 45 ophthalmopathy, approximately 78 hyperthyroidism and roughly 17 progressor patients.

This TCR came from a man aged 40-55 years with Graves disease. Donor details come from another sample of the same person, matched by shared clones. The chain was built from TRBV11-3 and TRBJ2-1, with the D gene not confidently named. The specimen comprised peripheral blood mononuclear cells (PBMCs), sampled at new diagnosis, from a patient treated with antithyroid drugs. CDR3 reads: CASSSSRAFYNEQFF. The bases are TGTGCCAGCAGCTCGTCCCGGGCTTTTTACAATGAGCAGTTCTTC.